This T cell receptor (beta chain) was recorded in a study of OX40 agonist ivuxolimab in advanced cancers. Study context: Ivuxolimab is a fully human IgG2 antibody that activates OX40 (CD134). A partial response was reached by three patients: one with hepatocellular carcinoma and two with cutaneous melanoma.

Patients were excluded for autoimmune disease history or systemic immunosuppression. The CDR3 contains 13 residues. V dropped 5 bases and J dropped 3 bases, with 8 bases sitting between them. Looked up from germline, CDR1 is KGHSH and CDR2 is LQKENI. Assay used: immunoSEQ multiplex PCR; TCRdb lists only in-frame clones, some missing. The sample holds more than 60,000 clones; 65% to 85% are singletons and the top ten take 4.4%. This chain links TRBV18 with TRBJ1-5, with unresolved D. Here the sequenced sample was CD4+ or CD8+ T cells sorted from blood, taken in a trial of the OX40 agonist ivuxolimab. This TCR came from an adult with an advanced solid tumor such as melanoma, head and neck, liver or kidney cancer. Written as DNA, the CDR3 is TGTGCCAGCTCAAAACAGATCAATCAGCCCCAGCATTTT. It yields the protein CASSKQINQPQHF.